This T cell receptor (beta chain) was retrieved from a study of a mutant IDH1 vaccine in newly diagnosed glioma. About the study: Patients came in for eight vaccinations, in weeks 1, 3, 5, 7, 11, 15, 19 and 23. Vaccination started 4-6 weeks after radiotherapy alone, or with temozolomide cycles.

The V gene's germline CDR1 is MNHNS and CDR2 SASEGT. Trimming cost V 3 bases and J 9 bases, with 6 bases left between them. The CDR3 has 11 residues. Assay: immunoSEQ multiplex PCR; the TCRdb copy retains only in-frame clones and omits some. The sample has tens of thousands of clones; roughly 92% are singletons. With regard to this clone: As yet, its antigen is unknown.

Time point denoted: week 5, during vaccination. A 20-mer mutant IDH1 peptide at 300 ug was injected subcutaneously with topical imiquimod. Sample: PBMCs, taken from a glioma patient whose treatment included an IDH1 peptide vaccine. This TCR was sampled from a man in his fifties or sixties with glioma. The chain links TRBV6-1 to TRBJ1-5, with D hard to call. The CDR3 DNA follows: TGTGCCAGCAGTGAGGTGGGGCCCCAGCATTTT. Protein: CASSEVGPQHF.